A selection of T cell receptor beta chains follows, all from one sample in a study of CD8 T cells in ankylosing spondylitis. TCRdb used MiXCR to reprocess the 5' RACE reads, holding one entry per CDR3 protein. The sample holds under 400,000 distinct CDR3 sequences, approximately 10% seen once. The material sequenced was blood, either unsorted or a sorted T cell fraction (not recorded which). Receptors were obtained from a female donor with ankylosing spondylitis or in good health (not recorded which). Both conserved end residues are trimmed from each CDR3. Each record gives: V gene, J gene, CDR3 protein.

TRBV12-3/TRBV12-4	TRBJ1-5	ASSHRQAGNQPQH
TRBV11-2	TRBJ2-1	ASSLGASGRARLYNEQF
TRBV28	TRBJ2-7	ASSLKAAKGQY
TRBV6-1	TRBJ1-5	ASTQYRDRGHQPQH
TRBV4-1	TRBJ2-1	ASSSPSGGMYNEQF
TRBV28	TRBJ1-2	AIRQVNYGYT
TRBV6-5	TRBJ2-2	ASSYSRQGGPGELF
TRBV20-1	TRBJ2-3	SATSGGHGGPDTQY
TRBV12-3/TRBV12-4	TRBJ2-1	ASSSTSGSSYNEQF
TRBV7-2	TRBJ2-3	ASSFRETDTQY
TRBV29-1	TRBJ1-1	SVTGGQGRITEAF
TRBV20-1	TRBJ2-2	SASFLSANTGELF
TRBV15	TRBJ1-4	ATSKGANNEKLF
TRBV27	TRBJ2-1	ASSFSGFDNEQF
TRBV7-9	TRBJ2-5	ASRRGLQETQY
TRBV28	TRBJ2-5	ASSFIRGPLEETQY
TRBV9	TRBJ2-1	ASSAAIAGFSNEQF
TRBV5-1	TRBJ2-2	ASKGTVGELF
TRBV5-1	TRBJ1-6	ASSGSTVNYNSPLH
TRBV15	TRBJ2-5	ATSRDQGSQETQY
TRBV10-3	TRBJ1-2	AISEGTELSGYT
TRBV5-6	TRBJ2-2	ASTEWGRVANTGELF
TRBV27	TRBJ2-1	ASSLVGVGNEQF
TRBV12-3/TRBV12-4	TRBJ2-5	ASSLSLGPETQY
TRBV12-3/TRBV12-4	TRBJ2-1	ASSFDSEVYNEQF
TRBV5-1	TRBJ2-6	ASSFNSASSGANVLT
TRBV20-1	TRBJ2-2	SARVPGSGNTGELF
TRBV12-3/TRBV12-4	TRBJ1-3	ASSPWAPSGNTIY
TRBV7-2	TRBJ2-7	ASSLVPTTSGPYEQY
TRBV11-2	TRBJ2-1	ASSSGLGNEQF
TRBV5-5	TRBJ2-5	ASSSPGQGETQY
TRBV20-1	TRBJ2-4	SARANRALGKNIQY
TRBV12-3/TRBV12-4	TRBJ2-1	ASSLLSGNNEQF
TRBV29-1	TRBJ2-2	SVSDRGHGTGELF
TRBV10-1	TRBJ2-1	ASSDPRGGGNEQF
TRBV20-1	TRBJ2-7	SVNRAGEQY
TRBV5-1	TRBJ2-1	ASSGLSGNEQF
TRBV5-8	TRBJ1-2	ASSLNFGASYGYT
TRBV9	TRBJ1-4	ASSQSLRNEKLF
TRBV30	TRBJ2-1	ALLGSGISYNEQF
TRBV10-3	TRBJ2-6	AARGTGDPGANVLT
TRBV3-1	TRBJ2-1	ASSQVPAGGNEQF